The 18 T cell receptor beta chains in this list originate from one sample, sequenced in a study of PD-L1 blockade in urothelial cancer. The time point denotes: peripheral blood 6 weeks after treatment start. TCRdb's table, derived via immunoSEQ multiplex PCR, lists solely in-frame clones and lacks some. The sample has some 51,000 clones, around 90% seen once; the top ten hold less than 2.5%. The sequences come from PBMCs, collected around atezolizumab (anti-PD-L1) treatment. These receptor sequences come from a man in his 60s with urothelial cancer.

The chain has TRBV6-5 and TRBJ1-2; D perhaps matches TRBD1 (5 bases). CDR1 and CDR2 from the germline V gene are MNHEY and SVGAGI. The CDR3 loop spans 13 amino acids. With 5 bases removed from V and 0 bases from J, the gap between germline ends came to 7 bases. CDR3 in DNA: TGTGCCAGCAGTGCGACAGCTAACTATGGCTACACCTTC. Translated: CASSATANYGYTF.

This chain joins TRBV5-1 and TRBJ2-1; D gene unclear. The CDR3 runs to 13 residues. Trimming left V 0 bases short and J 8 bases short, with 9 bases between. Germline CDR1 and CDR2: SGHRS and YFSETQ. The CDR3, as DNA: TGCGCCAGCAGCTTGGGCCCCAGCGATGAGCAGTTCTTC. It translates to CASSLGPSDEQFF. Full variable domain (missing parts from reference TRBV5-1 and TRBJ2-1): KAGVTQTPRYLIKTRGQQVTLSCSPISGHRSVSWYQQTPGQGLQFLFEYFSETQRNKGNFPGRFSGRQFSNSRSEMNVSTLELGDSALYLCASSLGPSDEQFFGPGTRLTVL.

The gene calls are TRBV7-2 and TRBJ1-5; TRBD1 matches at 8 bases. The CDR3 runs to 17 residues. Germline CDR1 is SGHTA and CDR2 is FQGNSA. J lost 3 bases, V lost 5 bases, and 12 bases had no gene match. This CDR3 is CASSPGVRGLNNQPQHF. The CDR3 region has the DNA TGTGCCAGCAGCCCCGGGGTCAGGGGGCTCAACAATCAGCCCCAGCATTTT.

This chain joins TRBV5-1 and TRBJ2-3; 10 nucleotides align to TRBD1. Germline assignment: CDR1 SGHRS and CDR2 YFSETQ. The ends lost 1 base at V and 1 base at J; junction bases unmatched: 6. This CDR3 has 17 amino acids. CDR3 DNA: TGCGCCAGCAGCTTGTCTTCCGGGACAGGGGGCACAGATACGCAGTATTTT. Translated: CASSLSSGTGGTDTQYF.

V is TRBV15 and J is TRBJ2-3; 16 nucleotides agree with TRBD2. Trimming at V came to 3 bases and at J to 5 bases, leaving 5 bases not matched to a gene. CDR1 is LNHNV, CDR2 YYDKDF, per germline (reference sequence). The CDR3 runs 17 residues. The CDR3 loop is CATSSGTSGRAGDTQYF. In nucleotides, the CDR3 is TGTGCCACCAGCAGCGGGACTAGCGGGAGGGCCGGAGATACGCAGTATTTT. Based on the CDR3 plus reference TRBV15 and TRBJ2-3, the full variable domain is DAMVIQNPRYQVTQFGKPVTLSCSQTLNHNVMYWYQQKSSQAPKLLFHYYDKDFNNEADTPDNFQSRRPNTSFCFLDIRSPGLGDTAMYLCATSSGTSGRAGDTQYFGPGTRLTVL.

The chain has TRBV7-3 and TRBJ2-1, with a weak D call TRBD2 (5 bases). The CDR3 covers 16 residues. The germline V and J ends were trimmed by 0 bases and 2 bases, with 11 bases remaining between them. Germline V CDR1 and CDR2: SGHTA, FQGTGA. The CDR3 spells CASSLTSGLTYNEQFF. The CDR3 nucleotides are TGTGCCAGCAGCTTAACATCGGGGTTAACCTACAATGAGCAGTTCTTC.

The V gene is TRBV7-6, the J gene TRBJ2-1; TRBD2 might be the D (5 bases). CDR1 and CDR2 from the germline V gene are SGHVS and FNYEAQ. The CDR3 covers 15 residues. Trimming pared 1 base from V and 2 bases from J, leaving 9 bases between. The CDR3 protein is CASSLGGPPYNEQFF. For the CDR3, the DNA is TGTGCCAGCAGCTTAGGCGGGCCCCCCTACAATGAGCAGTTCTTC.

The gene calls are TRBV4-1 and TRBJ2-3; D is undetermined. The CDR3 extends over 16 amino acids. V lost 0 bases and J 0 bases, leaving 10 bases between the germline ends. Germline V gene sequence: CDR1 MGHRA, CDR2 YSYEKL. CDR3 DNA sequence: TGCGCCAGCAGCCAAGAAGGAGCGCCTAGCACAGATACGCAGTATTTT. This codes for CASSQEGAPSTDTQYF.

V gene TRBV5-1 combines with J gene TRBJ1-5, with D hard to call. Trimming cost V 1 base and J 3 bases, with 5 bases left between them. The CDR3 extends over 13 amino acids. The germline V gene encodes CDR1 SGHRS and CDR2 YFSETQ. The CDR3 DNA reads TGCGCCAGCAGCTTGTGGCTCAATCAGCCCCAGCATTTT. Residues: CASSLWLNQPQHF.

This clone was counted a few times. The chain has TRBV6-6 and TRBJ2-7, with 12 nucleotides matching TRBD2. CDR3 length: 16 residues. V gave up 6 bases and J gave up 3 bases; unmatched junction bases: 9. Germline V lookup: CDR1 MNHNY, CDR2 SVGAGI (reference sequence). CDR3: CASRSTSGGLLYEQYF. The DNA of the CDR3 is TGTGCCAGCAGAAGCACTAGCGGGGGGTTACTCTACGAGCAGTACTTC.

The chain uses TRBV6-6 and TRBJ2-7, with a tentative D call TRBD2 (6 bases). The V gene's germline CDR1 is MNHNY and CDR2 SVGAGI (reference sequence). CDR3 length equals 12 residues. V lost 5 bases to trimming and J lost 3 bases, with 8 bases between them. The CDR3 loop reads CASSLGGYEQYF. In DNA, the CDR3 is TGTGCCAGCAGTCTCGGGGGCTACGAGCAGTACTTC.

V usage is TRBV10-3 and J usage is TRBJ2-3; TRBD2 matches at 9 bases. CDR1 ENHRY and CDR2 SYGVKD come from the germline V gene. V lost 3 bases and J lost 4; bases outside the gene matches: 2. The CDR3 sequence is 14 residues long. CDR3 DNA sequence: TGTGCCATCAGTGATATAGCGGGGGCAGATACGCAGTATTTT. Amino acids: CAISDIAGADTQYF.

CDR3 protein: CASSHSQGAAEQYF. CDR3 in DNA: TGTGCCAGCAGCCACTCACAGGGGGCGGCCGAGCAGTACTTC. The rearrangement uses TRBV11-2 and TRBJ2-7; 9 positions agree with TRBD1. The germline V gene encodes CDR1 SGHAT and CDR2 FQNNGV. J gave up 6 bases and V 5 bases, and 8 bases lay outside the gene matches. The length of the CDR3 is 14 residues. The variable domain in full, with the rest retrieved from reference TRBV11-2 and TRBJ2-7, is EAGVAQSPRYKIIEKRQSVAFWCNPISGHATLYWYQQILGQGPKLLIQFQNNGVVDDSQLPKDRFSAERLKGVDSTLKIQPAKLEDSAVYLCASSHSQGAAEQYFGPGTRLTVT.

This chain joins TRBV18 and TRBJ2-5; TRBD2 is a possible D gene (6 bases). V dropped 2 bases and J dropped 4 bases, with 11 bases sitting between them. Per germline, CDR1 KGHSH and CDR2 LQKENI. The CDR3 has 14 amino acids. CDR3 coding DNA: TGTGCCAGCTCACCATACCGGGGGTCAGAGACCCAGTACTTC. The encoded protein is CASSPYRGSETQYF.

The chain is built from TRBV7-2 and TRBJ2-5; TRBD1 agrees at 8 bases. The V gene end was trimmed by 4 bases and the J gene end by 2 bases; junction bases not matched to a gene: 9. This CDR3 comprises 16 residues. Per the germline V gene, CDR1 is SGHTA and CDR2 is FQGNSA. The CDR3 reads CASSSPRGQGQETQYF. CDR3 bases: TGTGCCAGCAGCTCCCCCCGAGGACAGGGTCAAGAGACCCAGTACTTC.

The rearrangement joins TRBV25-1 to TRBJ2-3, with D perhaps matching TRBD1 (5 bases). Trimming pared 6 bases from V and 4 bases from J, leaving 11 bases between. The CDR3 is 13 residues long. Germline-derived CDR1 and CDR2 are MGHDK and SYGVNS. The CDR3: CASRAGAADTQYF. CDR3 DNA sequence: TGTGCCAGCAGGGCTGGGGCGGCAGATACGCAGTATTTT.

The gene calls are TRBV7-6 and TRBJ2-3; 12 nucleotides agree with TRBD2. Per the germline V gene, CDR1 is SGHVS and CDR2 is FNYEAQ. The CDR3 extends over 17 amino acids. With V trimmed by 0 bases and J by 10 bases, 11 bases remained unmatched. CDR3 protein: CASSLARLAGGPGPQYF. The CDR3 coding sequence is TGTGCCAGCAGCTTAGCGAGGCTAGCGGGAGGGCCAGGGCCGCAGTATTTT.

The chain has TRBV19 and TRBJ2-3; D not resolved. V was cut by 7 bases and J by 4 bases, with 12 bases left in between. The CDR3 has 13 amino acids. Germline V gene data show CDR1 as LNHDA and CDR2 as SQIVND (reference sequence). The CDR3 here is CASTTTTADTQYF. Here the CDR3 DNA reads TGTGCCAGTACCACCACCACGGCAGATACGCAGTATTTT.